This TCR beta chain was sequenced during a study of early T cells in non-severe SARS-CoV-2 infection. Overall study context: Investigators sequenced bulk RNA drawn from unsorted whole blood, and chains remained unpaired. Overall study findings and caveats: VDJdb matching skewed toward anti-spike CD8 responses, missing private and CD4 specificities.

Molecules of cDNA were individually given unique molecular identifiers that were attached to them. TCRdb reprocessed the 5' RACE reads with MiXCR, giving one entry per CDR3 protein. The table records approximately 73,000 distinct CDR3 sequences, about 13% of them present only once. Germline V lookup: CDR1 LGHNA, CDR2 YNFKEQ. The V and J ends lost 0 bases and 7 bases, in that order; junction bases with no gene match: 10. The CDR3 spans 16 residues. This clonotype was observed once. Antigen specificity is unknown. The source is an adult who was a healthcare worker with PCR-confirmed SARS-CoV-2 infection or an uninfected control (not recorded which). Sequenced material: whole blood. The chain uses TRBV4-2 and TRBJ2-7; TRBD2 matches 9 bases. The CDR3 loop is CASSQDWGLASAEQYF. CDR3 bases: TGTGCCAGCAGCCAAGATTGGGGACTAGCCTCAGCGGAGCAGTACTTC.